This T cell receptor (beta chain) was recorded in a study of shared clonotypes between healthy human individuals. Whole-study context: The composition of the donors was a couple of women and three men aged 18 to 49. For every donor, three CD4 naive, three CD4 memory, two CD8 naive and one CD8 memory plates were used.

Regarding this clone: Its antigen is not known.

Libraries were prepared by immunoSEQ multiplex PCR; TCRdb keeps only in-frame clonotypes and omits some of them. Among under 2.5 million clones, 92% were seen once, and the ten largest hold 0.3% to 0.45%. This CDR3 has 16 residues. Germline-derived CDR1 and CDR2 are SNHLY and FYNNEI. Trimming took off 4 bases at V and 1 base at J, with 16 bases between the two ends. Whole-study results and caveats: A reduction in generation probabilities was seen for non-shared clonotypes relative to those shared by all four donors. The naive CD4 repertoires of a handful of donors were compared, and approximately 5% of clonotypes were shared.

The sequence derives from a man aged 18 to 29 in good health. Some clones in this sample may be carry-over from other donors' samples. The rearrangement uses TRBV2 and TRBJ1-1; a weak D match, TRBD1 (5 bases). The material sequenced was naive CD4+ T cells from PBMCs. Subset reported: CD45RA+ positively selected. This chain's CDR3 is CASSGTSWTPNTEAFF. CDR3 coding DNA: TGTGCCAGCAGTGGGACATCCTGGACCCCGAACACTGAAGCTTTCTTT.